The 21 T cell receptor beta chains reported below all come from one sample, sequenced in a study of identical twins. TCRdb used MiXCR to reprocess the 5' RACE reads, holding one entry per CDR3 protein. The profile shows 400,000 to 500,000 distinct CDR3 sequences, under 20% of them singletons. The sequencing input was naive T cells sorted from blood. The origin of the receptors is a man aged 45-65 years in good health.

This clonotype came up a few times. The V call is TRBV5-1, the J call TRBJ2-1; TRBD2 aligns across 9 bases. The CDR3 is 16 residues long. Germline CDR1 and CDR2: SGHRS and YFSETQ. The trim removed 4 bases at V and 6 bases at J, leaving 11 bases unmatched. CDR3: CASSARAAGGRNEQFF. The CDR3 coding sequence is TGCGCCAGCAGCGCTCGGGCCGCGGGAGGGCGCAATGAGCAGTTCTTC.

This clonotype was recorded many times. The V gene is TRBV20-1, the J gene TRBJ2-5; no clear D. The germline V gene has CDR1 DFQATT and CDR2 SNEGSKA (reference sequence). With 0 bases removed from V and 2 bases from J, the gap between germline ends came to 13 bases. CDR3 length: 15 residues. The CDR3 region has the DNA TGCAGTGCTAGAGATTTTCGGACGCATCAAGAGACCCAGTACTTC. It translates to CSARDFRTHQETQYF.

This clonotype came up a few times. V gene TRBV23-1 combines with J gene TRBJ1-4; maybe TRBD1 (5 bases). TRBV23-1 is marked as an open reading frame, function uncertain. The CDR3 has 16 residues. V lost 3 bases and J 7 bases, leaving 18 bases between the germline ends. The CDR3 here is CASSHQTASEGEKLFF. In DNA form, the CDR3 reads TGCGCCAGCAGTCACCAGACAGCGTCGGAGGGTGAAAAACTGTTTTTT.

This clonotype has only one observation. A read error may be the cause here, since a much bigger clone is one base away. This rearrangement joins TRBV7-8 to TRBJ2-7, with TRBD2 matching 7 bases. V lost 5 bases, J lost 3 bases, and 13 bases stayed unmatched. Germline V lookup: CDR1 SGHVS, CDR2 FQNEAQ. The CDR3 totals 16 residues. CDR3 in amino acids: CASSPRQAGNHYEQYF. CDR3 in DNA: TGTGCCAGCAGCCCGCGACAAGCGGGGAACCACTACGAGCAGTACTTC.

This clonotype was counted only a few times. The chain carries TRBV10-3 and TRBJ2-5, with TRBD1 matching 9 bases. Germline V gene lookup returns CDR1 ENHRY and CDR2 SYGVKD. Germline trimming cut 5 bases from V and 4 bases from J; bases unmatched to any gene: 5. This CDR3 comprises 14 residues. The CDR3 loop is CAISTGGAGETQYF. Written as DNA, the CDR3 is TGTGCCATCAGTACAGGGGGCGCGGGAGAGACCCAGTACTTC.

In its sample, this clonotype was seen many times. J is TRBJ2-3 and V is TRBV7-8, with 14 bases identical to TRBD2. Germline V CDR1 and CDR2: SGHVS, FQNEAQ. V lost 5 bases, J lost 4 bases, and 5 bases stayed unmatched. CDR3 length equals 16 residues. This chain's CDR3 is CASSLMTSGRADTQYF. The DNA of the CDR3 is TGTGCCAGCAGCCTAATGACTAGCGGGAGGGCAGATACGCAGTATTTT.

This clonotype has a handful of counts. The V and J genes are TRBV4-2 and TRBJ1-4; 8 bases are shared with TRBD1. V shed 0 bases, J shed 3 bases, and the junction held 3 bases outside the gene matches. From germline, CDR1 is LGHNA and CDR2 YNFKEQ. The CDR3 totals 16 residues. CDR3 coding DNA: TGTGCCAGCAGCCAAGACCCAGGGGGCTCTAATGAAAAACTGTTTTTT. Translated: CASSQDPGGSNEKLFF.

The gene calls are TRBV20-1 and TRBJ2-6, with D possibly TRBD1 on 6 matching bases. Between the trimmed V and J ends, which lost 0 bases and 0 bases, there was a span of 12 bases. Germline V gene lookup returns CDR1 DFQATT and CDR2 SNEGSKA (reference sequence). This CDR3 comprises 17 residues. CDR3 nucleotides: TGCAGTGCTAGAGAGCCAGGGGCCCTCTCTGGGGCCAACGTCCTGACTTTC. The encoded protein is CSAREPGALSGANVLTF.

V gene TRBV7-2 combines with J gene TRBJ1-5; D gene ambiguous. The germline V and J ends were trimmed by 3 bases and 2 bases, with 11 bases remaining between them. The CDR3 has 15 residues. Germline V gene lookup returns CDR1 SGHTA and CDR2 FQGNSA. The DNA for the CDR3 is TGTGCCAGCAGCTTTGCTGGAGGACGCAATCAGCCCCAGCATTTT. It is translated as CASSFAGGRNQPQHF.

V and J are TRBV20-1 and TRBJ2-7; D gene ambiguous. The V and J ends lost 1 base and 4 bases respectively, with 17 bases between them. CDR1 is DFQATT, CDR2 SNEGSKA, per germline (reference sequence). This CDR3 spans 15 amino acids. The CDR3 spells CSARGGVGMGYEQYF. CDR3 DNA: TGCAGTGCTAGAGGTGGGGTAGGGATGGGGTACGAGCAGTACTTC.

This chain uses TRBV5-6 with TRBJ1-1; D uncertain. Germline values: CDR1 SGHDT, CDR2 YYEEEE. Trimming pared 4 bases from V and 5 bases from J, leaving 15 bases between. The CDR3 consists of 14 residues. The CDR3 nucleotides read TGTGCCAGCAGCCCGGGAACCCCCGGTACTGAAGCTTTCTTT. Translated, it gives CASSPGTPGTEAFF.

The chain links TRBV21-1 to TRBJ2-2; the table calls TRBD1, which could not be checked here. TRBV21-1 is shown as a pseudogene. CDR3 length: 18 amino acids. The CDR3 spells CASSKAGTDSSSTGELFF. CDR3 nucleotides: TGTGCCAGCAGCAAAGCCGGGACAGATAGCTCGAGCACCGGGGAGCTGTTTTTT.

J is TRBJ2-7 and V is TRBV6-2 or TRBV6-3; 9 bases are shared with TRBD2. V lost 0 bases, J lost 5 bases, and 5 bases stayed unmatched. The CDR3 is made up of 15 amino acids. Per the germline V gene, CDR1 is MNHEY and CDR2 is SVGEGT. CDR3 bases: TGTGCCAGCAGTTACTCGGGGACTAGCTTCGACGAGCAGTACTTC. Encoded protein: CASSYSGTSFDEQYF.

This clonotype appeared a few times. This sequence joins TRBV9 and TRBJ1-4; 8 bases are a match to TRBD1. Germline V gene lookup returns CDR1 SGDLS and CDR2 YYNGEE. The length of the CDR3 is 14 residues. V lost 4 bases, J lost 4 bases, and 3 bases stayed unmatched. Here the CDR3 DNA reads TGTGCCAGCAGCATTACAGGGGGTAATGAAAAACTGTTTTTT. Translation: CASSITGGNEKLFF.

This clonotype was seen many times. V and J are TRBV6-5 and TRBJ1-3; 7 bases are shared with TRBD1. Losses at the gene ends were 0 bases for V and 1 base for J; bases not matched to a gene: 12. Germline V gene sequence: CDR1 MNHEY, CDR2 SVGAGI. The CDR3 has 19 amino acids. The CDR3 loop reads CASSYSIYPGTESGNTIYF. DNA of the CDR3: TGTGCCAGCAGTTACTCGATTTACCCCGGGACAGAATCTGGAAACACCATATATTTT.

The gene calls are TRBV6-6 and TRBJ1-1; D is unresolved. V was clipped by 6 bases and J by 9 bases, with 17 bases between them. From germline, CDR1 is MNHNY and CDR2 SVGAGI (reference sequence). There are 13 residues in the CDR3. This CDR3 is CASSRPSASQAFF. The CDR3 DNA sequence: TGTGCCAGCAGCCGACCATCCGCATCACAAGCTTTCTTT.

The table lists this clonotype with a count of one. One base away lies a much larger clone, so this may be a sequencing read error. The V and J genes are TRBV12-3 or TRBV12-4 and TRBJ1-1; D ambiguous. This CDR3 comprises 18 residues. CDR3 DNA: TGTGCCTGCAGTTTAGCTCGAGGTTATGGCACCCCGAACACTGAAGCTTTCTTT. Protein product: CACSLARGYGTPNTEAFF.

The table lists this clonotype with a few counts. V and J are TRBV28 and TRBJ1-2; D is unresolved. This CDR3 is 11 amino acids long. V gave up 4 bases and J gave up 8 bases, with 8 bases separating them. CDR1 is MDHEN, CDR2 SYDVKM, per germline. CDR3 protein: CASSSRRGYTF. CDR3 nucleotides: TGTGCCAGCAGTTCCCGCCGGGGCTACACCTTC.

The genes are TRBV18 and TRBJ2-5; a possible D gene is TRBD1 (7 bases). Germline values: CDR1 KGHSH, CDR2 LQKENI. This CDR3 contains 15 residues. Trimming took 4 bases from V and 0 from J, leaving 12 bases between them. The CDR3 loop is CASSRSGGHQETQYF. CDR3 sequence (DNA): TGTGCCAGCTCACGATCAGGGGGGCACCAAGAGACCCAGTACTTC.

This sequence joins TRBV6-2 or TRBV6-3 and TRBJ2-1; TRBD2 agrees at 13 bases. Germline assignment: CDR1 MNHEY and CDR2 SVGEGT. The CDR3 totals 16 residues. J gave up 5 bases and V 0 bases, and 1 base lay outside the gene matches. CDR3 protein: CASSYSGLAGDNEQFF. CDR3 in DNA: TGTGCCAGCAGTTACTCCGGACTAGCGGGGGACAATGAGCAGTTCTTC.

The CDR3 DNA is TGTGCCAGCACCCAAGCGGGGGGGGTCAATGAGCAGTTCTTC. Residues: CASTQAGGVNEQFF. J is TRBJ2-1 and V is TRBV18; 10 bases map to TRBD2. The V gene's germline CDR1 is KGHSH and CDR2 LQKENI. After removal of 8 bases from V and 6 bases from J, the junction contained 7 bases not matched to a gene. The CDR3 runs 14 residues.